Listed below are T cell receptor beta chains from one sample, sequenced in a study of spatial heterogeneity in lung cancer. A single record per CDR3 protein comes from TCRdb applying MiXCR to the 5' RACE reads. Among about 38,000 distinct CDR3 sequences, 6.5% to 9% were seen once, and the ten largest hold 25% to 35%. The source was PBMCs, collected at surgery. All receptors come from a male donor with early-stage non-small cell lung cancer. The CDR3 runs from the conserved cysteine through the conserved F or W. The D gene is left open where the match is weak. Expanded clones get a size class; other rows say once, few or many, or leave the size out.

size	D	V	J	CDR3	DNA
once	NA	TRBV20-1	TRBJ1-1	CNARDHGSKEVAFF	TGCAATGCTAGAGATCACGGCAGCAAGGAGGTAGCTTTCTTT
few	TRBD2	TRBV20-1	TRBJ2-2	CSARAGLAGVKDTGELFF	TGCAGTGCTAGAGCGGGACTAGCGGGAGTAAAGGACACCGGGGAGCTGTTTTTT
many	NA	TRBV29-1	TRBJ2-3	CSTDSSPVPDTQYF	TGCAGCACCGACAGTTCCCCCGTCCCAGATACGCAGTATTTT
many	NA	TRBV6-5	TRBJ2-5	CASSYSAGIGETQYF	TGTGCCAGCAGTTACTCTGCGGGGATTGGAGAGACCCAGTACTTC
many	NA	TRBV12-3/TRBV12-4	TRBJ2-1	CASSFARNEQFF	TGTGCCAGCAGTTTTGCGAGGAATGAGCAGTTCTTC
NA	NA	TRBV5-1	TRBJ2-2	CASSGGTVNTGELFF	TGCGCCAGCAGCGGCGGGACAGTCAACACCGGGGAGCTGTTTTTT
NA	NA	TRBV28	TRBJ2-2	CASSLAVGELFF	TGTGCCAGCAGTTTAGCTGTAGGGGAGCTGTTTTTT
NA	TRBD1	TRBV5-1	TRBJ2-3	CASTRRGQGTDTQYF	TGCGCCAGCACCAGGAGGGGACAGGGTACAGATACGCAGTATTTT
many	TRBD1	TRBV11-2	TRBJ2-1	CASSLGQGVEEQFF	TGTGCCAGCAGCCTGGGACAGGGGGTTGAGGAGCAGTTCTTC
many	TRBD2	TRBV25-1	TRBJ2-4	CASSEFQRGNIQYF	TGTGCCAGCAGTGAATTTCAGCGGGGAAACATTCAGTACTTC
few	TRBD1	TRBV6-4	TRBJ1-5	CASSETGGGNQPQHF	TGTGCCAGCAGTGAGACAGGGGGAGGCAATCAGCCCCAGCATTTT
few	TRBD2	TRBV7-9	TRBJ2-1	CASSSGGKLSYNEQFF	TGTGCCAGCAGCTCCGGGGGGAAGCTCTCCTACAATGAGCAGTTCTTC
few	NA	TRBV5-4	TRBJ2-7	CASNLQGGYEQYF	TGTGCCAGCAACTTACAGGGTGGGTACGAGCAGTACTTC
many	NA	TRBV12-3/TRBV12-4	TRBJ2-7	CASSPTVGAYEQYF	TGTGCCAGCAGCCCTACCGTAGGCGCCTACGAGCAGTACTTC
NA	NA	TRBV12-3/TRBV12-4	TRBJ1-4	CASNRGQSGEKLFF	TGTGCCAGCAACCGAGGACAGTCCGGGGAAAAACTGTTTTTT
NA	TRBD1	TRBV4-3	TRBJ2-3	CASSRRQGWADTQYF	TGCGCCAGCAGCCGAAGACAGGGGTGGGCAGATACGCAGTATTTT
many	NA	TRBV4-1	TRBJ2-1	CASSQDSAAGYNEQFF	TGCGCCAGCAGCCAAGATAGTGCCGCAGGGTACAATGAGCAGTTCTTC
many	TRBD2	TRBV27	TRBJ2-1	CASSLTSGYWNEQFF	TGTGCCAGCAGTCTAACTAGCGGGTATTGGAATGAGCAGTTCTTC